This T cell receptor (beta chain) was captured by sequencing in a study of blood T cell repertoires in COVID-19. Across the study: The samples span acute and convalescent COVID-19 from the United States, Italy and Spain. Sample material is recorded as cDNA or gDNA derived from T cells, B-cell-depleted T cells, or PBMCs.

Source study methods: It was from reference gene primer amplification that nucleated cell counts were estimated. Sequenced by immunoSEQ multiplex PCR; TCRdb stores in-frame clones only, minus some. D and trimming come from the DNA, and the V and J calls and clone size come from that table. The sample holds about 330,000 clones, about 83% seen once. Concerning this clone: This same CDR3 is encoded by further DNA sequences in the sample.

This clonotype was obtained from a woman between 45 and 65 years old with acute or convalescent COVID-19. The material sequenced was peripheral blood.

The CDR3 DNA follows: TGTGCCAGCAGCTTGGACAGGGGCACTGAAGCTTTCTTT. Its protein product is CASSLDRGTEAFF. V gene TRBV6-5 combines with J gene TRBJ1-1; 9 positions agree with TRBD1. The CDR3 totals 13 residues. CDR1 and CDR2 (germline): MNHEY, SVGAGI. The ends lost 6 bases at V and 4 bases at J; junction bases unmatched: 3.